What follows are 21 T cell receptor beta chains derived from one specimen sequenced in a study of Tregs in tolerant kidney transplant recipients. Profiled with immunoSEQ multiplex PCR; TCRdb holds only in-frame clones, not every one. The repertoire holds roughly 45,000 clones, with under 95% as singletons. What was sequenced was Tregs from blood. These receptors originate from a human donor in good health.

CDR3 nucleotides: TGTGCCAGCAGCTTGGGACAGGGTATGAGTAAATATGGCTACACCTTC. Protein product: CASSLGQGMSKYGYTF. V gene TRBV5-4 combines with J gene TRBJ1-2; 7 positions match TRBD1. CDR1 is SGHNT and CDR2 is YYREEE in the germline V gene (reference sequence). V lost 0 bases, J lost 5 bases, and 10 bases stayed unmatched. The CDR3 contains 16 residues.

This clone has a handful of counts. The chain joins TRBV19 to TRBJ1-1; 10 bases are shared with TRBD1. The germline V gene has CDR1 LNHDA and CDR2 SQIVND (reference sequence). Trimming took 7 bases from V and 8 from J; bases not matched to a gene: 10. This CDR3 region has 14 residues. The CDR3 DNA sequence: TGTGCCAGTAAATTGGGACAGGGGCCCTGGGAAGCTTTCTTT. It encodes CASKLGQGPWEAFF. Full variable domain (rest looked up from reference TRBV19 and TRBJ1-1): DGGITQSPKYLFRKEGQNVTLSCEQNLNHDAMYWYRQDPGQGLRLIYYSQIVNDFQKGDIAEGYSVSREKKESFPLTVTSAQKNPTAFYLCASKLGQGPWEAFFGQGTRLTVV.

The chain is built from TRBV6-1 and TRBJ2-7, with D possibly being TRBD1 (6 bases). The V gene lost 6 bases and the J gene lost 3 bases, with 15 bases spanning the gap. The germline V gene has CDR1 MNHNS and CDR2 SASEGT. This CDR3 has 14 residues. The CDR3 region is CASSFWDKFYEQYF. CDR3 coding DNA: TGTGCCAGCAGCTTCTGGGACAAATTCTACGAGCAGTACTTC.

The chain uses TRBV18 and TRBJ1-2, with D hard to call. CDR3 length: 14 amino acids. V lost 3 bases to trimming and J lost 0 bases, with 8 bases between them. Looked up from germline, CDR1 is KGHSH and CDR2 is LQKENI. The DNA for the CDR3 is TGTGCCAGCTCACCTGAACAGTCTAACTATGGCTACACCTTC. Translating gives CASSPEQSNYGYTF.

J is TRBJ1-1 and V is TRBV5-4; a possible D gene is TRBD1 (5 bases). V gave up 3 bases and J gave up 0 bases, with 12 bases separating them. Germline CDR1 is SGHNT and CDR2 is YYREEE (reference sequence). CDR3 size: 15 residues. This CDR3 is CASSSGRDLNTEAFF. The CDR3 DNA sequence: TGTGCCAGCAGCTCAGGGCGGGACCTGAACACTGAAGCTTTCTTT.

This clone was recorded once. V is TRBV6-5 and J is TRBJ2-3, with TRBD1 identical over 8 bases. Losses at the gene ends were 4 bases for V and 2 bases for J; bases not matched to a gene: 8. This CDR3 has 16 residues. Per the germline V gene, CDR1 is MNHEY and CDR2 is SVGAGI. CDR3 sequence: CASSCFRQGFTDTQYF. DNA for the CDR3: TGTGCCAGCAGTTGCTTCCGACAGGGGTTCACAGATACGCAGTATTTT.

The chain joins TRBV5-6 to TRBJ2-5, with TRBD2 matching 13 bases. The V segment lost 4 bases and the J segment 8 bases; nucleotides outside the gene matches: 8. This CDR3 has 15 amino acids. CDR1 and CDR2 from the germline V gene are SGHDT and YYEEEE. CDR3 amino acids: CASSPRTSGRVTQYF. The CDR3 nucleotides are TGTGCCAGCAGCCCGCGGACTAGCGGGAGAGTCACCCAGTACTTC.

This clone came up a few times. The V and J genes are TRBV6-1 and TRBJ2-7, with no clear D. V lost 4 bases and J 1 base, leaving 14 bases between the germline ends. The CDR3 spans 15 residues. CDR1 is MNHNS, CDR2 SASEGT, per germline. CDR3 residues: CASSALSGPSYEQYF. DNA of the CDR3: TGTGCCAGCAGTGCCCTTTCCGGGCCGTCCTACGAGCAGTACTTC.

The chain has TRBV6-4 and TRBJ2-6; 11 bases are a match to TRBD1. From germline, CDR1 is MRHNA and CDR2 SNTAGT. The trim removed 3 bases at V and 0 bases at J, leaving 1 base unmatched. CDR3 length equals 17 residues. The CDR3 protein is CASSEGTGGSGANVLTF. CDR3 in DNA: TGTGCCAGCAGTGAAGGGACAGGGGGCTCTGGGGCCAACGTCCTGACTTTC.

V is TRBV7-9 and J is TRBJ2-1; 9 bases align to TRBD1. CDR3 length: 14 amino acids. CDR1 and CDR2 from the germline V gene are SEHNR and FQNEAQ (reference sequence). Trimming cost V 0 bases and J 10 bases; bases outside gene matches: 4. The CDR3 nucleotides are TGTGCCAGCAGCTTAGCACAGGGGGCCTCCGAGCAGTTCTTC. Residues: CASSLAQGASEQFF.

This chain links TRBV7-3 with TRBJ2-2, with D unclear. The germline gives CDR1 SGHTA, CDR2 FQGTGA. The V gene lost 3 bases and the J gene lost 1 base, with 6 bases spanning the gap. The CDR3 covers 14 residues. This CDR3 is CASSLVQNTGELFF. The CDR3, as DNA: TGTGCCAGCAGCTTGGTCCAGAACACCGGGGAGCTGTTTTTT.

The chain recombines TRBV5-1 with TRBJ2-5; no firm D call. The germline V and J ends were trimmed by 0 bases and 8 bases, with 14 bases remaining between them. Germline values: CDR1 SGHRS, CDR2 YFSETQ. The CDR3 loop spans 14 amino acids. As DNA, the CDR3 is TGCGCCAGCAGCTTGGGCATAGAAAGAGAAACCCAGTACTTC. As protein: CASSLGIERETQYF.

This clone has a handful of counts. The same CDR3 can be traced to other DNA sequences in this sample. The V and J genes are TRBV5-1 and TRBJ2-3, with 13 bases aligning to TRBD2. J was trimmed by 3 bases and V by 2 bases; bases with no gene match: 0. There are 15 residues in the CDR3. The germline gives CDR1 SGHRS, CDR2 YFSETQ. The CDR3 protein is CASSLLAGGTDTQYF. As DNA, the CDR3 is TGCGCCAGCAGCTTACTAGCGGGGGGGACAGATACGCAGTATTTT.

The chain has TRBV6-5 and TRBJ1-5, with TRBD1 as a possible D gene (5 bases). V lost 6 bases, J lost 5 bases, and 14 bases lay in between. The germline CDR1 and CDR2 sequences are MNHEY and SVGAGI. The CDR3 has 14 residues. The CDR3 DNA is TGTGCCAGCAGACACGCCAGGGAGGATCAGCCCCAGCATTTT. Protein: CASRHAREDQPQHF.

This clone was picked up a small number of times. V usage is TRBV10-3 and J usage is TRBJ1-2, with D hard to call. The CDR3 loop spans 14 amino acids. Trimming took 3 bases from V and 2 from J, leaving 10 bases between them. Per germline, CDR1 ENHRY and CDR2 SYGVKD. The CDR3: CAISDPPGNYGYTF. DNA of the CDR3: TGTGCCATCAGTGATCCCCCAGGAAACTATGGCTACACCTTC.

The gene calls are TRBV2 and TRBJ1-5, with D uncertain. CDR1 SNHLY and CDR2 FYNNEI come from the germline V gene. V was shortened by 2 bases and J by 6 bases, with 14 bases between the two germline ends. There are 15 residues in the CDR3. CDR3 coding DNA: TGTGCCAGCAGTGAAAAGGTTCGAGGAGTTCAGCCCCAGCATTTT. Protein: CASSEKVRGVQPQHF. Full variable domain (rest looked up from reference TRBV2 and TRBJ1-5): EPEVTQTPSHQVTQMGQEVILRCVPISNHLYFYWYRQILGQKVEFLVSFYNNEISEKSEIFDDQFSVERPDGSNFTLKIRSTKLEDSAMYFCASSEKVRGVQPQHFGDGTRLSIL.

This clone appeared once. The rearrangement uses TRBV4-2 and TRBJ2-3; TRBD1 is a possible D gene (7 bases). Germline CDR1 and CDR2: LGHNA and YNFKEQ. The CDR3 loop spans 18 amino acids. With 1 base removed from V and 6 bases from J, the gap between germline ends came to 23 bases. The CDR3 region has the DNA TGTGCCAGCAGCCAAGGCCCAGAGCGGAGGGGGCCTGGGGATACGCAGTATTTT. As protein: CASSQGPERRGPGDTQYF.

This clone showed up just once. The V gene is TRBV4-2, the J gene TRBJ2-7; 9 bases fit TRBD2. J gave up 6 bases and V 4 bases, and 10 bases lay outside the gene matches. Germline CDR1 LGHNA, CDR2 YNFKEQ. The CDR3 covers 15 residues. The CDR3 protein is CASSLAAGGPREQYF. The DNA for the CDR3 is TGTGCCAGCAGCCTCGCGGCGGGAGGGCCGCGCGAGCAGTACTTC.

This clone was found once. One junction end disagrees with the germline gene, perhaps due to a read error. The chain is built from TRBV5-1 and TRBJ2-7, with 7 positions matching TRBD1. Germline values: CDR1 SGHRS, CDR2 YFSETQ. This CDR3 has 14 amino acids. In nucleotides, the CDR3 is TGTGCCAGCAGCTCGGGGACAGAATCCTACGAGCAGTACTTC. Translated: CASSSGTESYEQYF.

The chain links TRBV11-3 to TRBJ1-1; tentative D call: TRBD1 (6 bases). Germline CDR1 is SGHNT and CDR2 is YENEEA. V lost 1 base and J 5 bases, leaving 8 bases between the germline ends. CDR3 length: 13 residues. CDR3 region: CASSLVQGTEAFF. The CDR3 DNA is TGTGCCAGCAGCTTAGTTCAGGGGACTGAAGCTTTCTTT.

This clone showed up just once. The chain links TRBV5-1 to TRBJ2-1; 10 nucleotides match TRBD1. The germline V gene has CDR1 SGHRS and CDR2 YFSETQ. After removal of 4 bases from V and 4 bases from J, the junction contained 11 bases not matched to a gene. This CDR3 has 17 amino acids. The DNA of the CDR3 is TGCGCCAGCAGCCCCTCAAGATGGACAGGGGGATACAATGAGCAGTTCTTC. This codes for CASSPSRWTGGYNEQFF.